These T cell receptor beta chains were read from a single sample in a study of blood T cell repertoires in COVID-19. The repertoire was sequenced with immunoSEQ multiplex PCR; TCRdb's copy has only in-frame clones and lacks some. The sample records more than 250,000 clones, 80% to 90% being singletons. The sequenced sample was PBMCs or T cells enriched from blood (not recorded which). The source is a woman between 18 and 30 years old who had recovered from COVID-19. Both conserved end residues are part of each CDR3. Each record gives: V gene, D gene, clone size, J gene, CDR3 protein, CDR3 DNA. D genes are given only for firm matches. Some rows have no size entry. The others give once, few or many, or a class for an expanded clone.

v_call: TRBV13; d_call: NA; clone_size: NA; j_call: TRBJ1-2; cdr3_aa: CASSLGGARGYTF; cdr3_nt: TGTGCCAGCAGCTTAGGGGGGGCCCGGGGCTACACCTTC
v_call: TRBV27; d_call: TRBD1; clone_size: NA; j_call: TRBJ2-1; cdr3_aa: CASSSPRDSARWEQFF; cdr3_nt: TGTGCCAGCAGTTCCCCCCGGGACAGCGCTAGATGGGAGCAGTTCTTC
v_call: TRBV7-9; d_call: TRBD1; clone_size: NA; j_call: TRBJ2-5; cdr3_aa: CASSLGQGQETQYF; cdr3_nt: TGTGCCAGCAGCTTGGGACAGGGGCAAGAGACCCAGTACTTC
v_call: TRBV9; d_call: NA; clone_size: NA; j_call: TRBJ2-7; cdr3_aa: CASSVDSAYEQYF; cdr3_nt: TGTGCCAGCAGCGTTGACTCAGCCTACGAGCAGTACTTC
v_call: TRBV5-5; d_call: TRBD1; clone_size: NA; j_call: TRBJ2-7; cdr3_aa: CASSLQGTYEQYF; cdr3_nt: TGTGCCAGCAGCCTACAGGGGACCTACGAGCAGTACTTC
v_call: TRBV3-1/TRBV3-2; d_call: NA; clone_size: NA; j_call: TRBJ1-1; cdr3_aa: CASSLDLTWRTEAFF; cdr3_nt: TGTGCCAGCAGCCTCGACTTGACCTGGAGGACTGAAGCTTTCTTT
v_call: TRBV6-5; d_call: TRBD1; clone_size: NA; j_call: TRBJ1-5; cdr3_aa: CASDRGNPDQPQHF; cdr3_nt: TGTGCCAGTGACAGGGGGAATCCCGATCAGCCCCAGCATTTT
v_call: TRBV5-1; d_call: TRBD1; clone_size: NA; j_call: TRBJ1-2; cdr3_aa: CASSLTGQGGNGYTF; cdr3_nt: TGCGCCAGCAGCTTGACGGGACAGGGGGGCAATGGCTACACCTTC
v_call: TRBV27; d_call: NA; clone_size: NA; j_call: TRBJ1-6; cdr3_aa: CASSSVGTVWGSPLHF; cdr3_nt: TGTGCCAGCAGTTCAGTAGGCACAGTTTGGGGCTCACCCCTCCACTTT
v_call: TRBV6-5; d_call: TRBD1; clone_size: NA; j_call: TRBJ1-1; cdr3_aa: CASNSGQGVITEAFF; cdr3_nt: TGTGCCAGCAATTCAGGACAGGGGGTTATCACTGAAGCTTTCTTT
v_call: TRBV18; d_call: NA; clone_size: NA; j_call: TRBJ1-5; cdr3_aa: CASSPIDRNQPQHF; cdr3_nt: TGTGCCAGCTCACCAATCGATAGAAATCAGCCCCAGCATTTT
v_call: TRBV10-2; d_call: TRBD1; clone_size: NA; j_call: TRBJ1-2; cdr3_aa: CASSVTDRGRGSSYGYTF; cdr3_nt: TGCGCCAGCAGTGTAACGGACAGGGGGCGCGGGAGTTCCTATGGCTACACCTTC
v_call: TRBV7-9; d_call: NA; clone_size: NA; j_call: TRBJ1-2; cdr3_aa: CASSFPDSGYTF; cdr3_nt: TGTGCCAGCAGCTTCCCGGACAGCGGCTACACCTTC
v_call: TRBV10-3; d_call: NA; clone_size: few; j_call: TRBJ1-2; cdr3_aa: CAISAVQAPGYTF; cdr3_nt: TGTGCCATCAGTGCCGTCCAGGCCCCCGGCTACACCTTC
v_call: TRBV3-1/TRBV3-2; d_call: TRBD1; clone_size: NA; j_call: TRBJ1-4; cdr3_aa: CASSRQGAGEKLFF; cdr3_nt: TGTGCCAGCAGTCGGCAGGGGGCGGGGGAAAAACTGTTTTTT
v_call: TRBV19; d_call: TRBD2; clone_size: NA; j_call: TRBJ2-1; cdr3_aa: CASSIEAGGLSAVNEQFF; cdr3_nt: TGTGCCAGTAGTATTGAAGCGGGGGGCCTATCTGCCGTCAATGAGCAGTTCTTC
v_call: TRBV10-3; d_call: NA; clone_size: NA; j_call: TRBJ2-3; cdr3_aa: CAISEQTFTDSRTDTQYF; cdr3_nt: TGTGCCATCAGTGAGCAAACCTTCACAGACAGCCGCACAGATACGCAGTATTTT
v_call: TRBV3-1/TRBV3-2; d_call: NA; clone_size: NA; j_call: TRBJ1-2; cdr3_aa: CASSQDPRGKGYTF; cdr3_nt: TGTGCCAGCAGCCAAGATCCCAGGGGTAAGGGCTACACCTTC
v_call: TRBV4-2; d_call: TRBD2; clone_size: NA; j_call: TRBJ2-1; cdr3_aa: CASSHRLAGGSSYNEQFF; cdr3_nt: TGTGCCAGCAGCCACCGGCTAGCGGGAGGGTCCTCCTACAATGAGCAGTTCTTC
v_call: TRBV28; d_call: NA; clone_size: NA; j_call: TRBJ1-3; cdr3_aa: CASTHRKGVDTIYF; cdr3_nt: TGTGCCAGCACCCACCGCAAGGGGGTGGACACCATATATTTT
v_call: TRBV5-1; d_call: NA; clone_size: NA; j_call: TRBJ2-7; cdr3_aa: CASSLAGSGVSYEQYF; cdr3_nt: TGCGCCAGCAGCTTGGCCGGTAGCGGTGTGTCCTACGAGCAGTACTTC
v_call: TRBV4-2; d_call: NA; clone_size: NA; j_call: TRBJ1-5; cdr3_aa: CASSGGDQPQHF; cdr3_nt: TGTGCCAGCAGCGGGGGCGATCAGCCCCAGCATTTT
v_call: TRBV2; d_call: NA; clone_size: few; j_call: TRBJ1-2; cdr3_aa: CATRSFYGYTF; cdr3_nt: TGTGCCACCCGGAGTTTCTATGGCTACACCTTC
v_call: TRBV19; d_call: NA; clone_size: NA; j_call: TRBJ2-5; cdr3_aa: CASSSSTGSFTQYF; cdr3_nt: TGTGCCAGTAGTTCTTCAACAGGGAGCTTCACCCAGTACTTC
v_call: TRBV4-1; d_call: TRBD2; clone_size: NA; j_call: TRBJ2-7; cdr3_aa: CASSQTVFPGLAGANEQYF; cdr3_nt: TGCGCCAGCAGCCAAACCGTTTTTCCGGGACTAGCGGGAGCGAACGAGCAGTACTTC
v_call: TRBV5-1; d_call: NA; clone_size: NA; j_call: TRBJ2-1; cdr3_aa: CASSLRDSNEQFF; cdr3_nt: TGCGCCAGCAGCTTGCGGGACTCCAATGAGCAGTTCTTC
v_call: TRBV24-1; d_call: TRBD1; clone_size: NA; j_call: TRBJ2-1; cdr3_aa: CATSDLAGGEQFF; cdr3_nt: TGTGCCACCAGTGATTTGGCAGGGGGCGAGCAGTTCTTC
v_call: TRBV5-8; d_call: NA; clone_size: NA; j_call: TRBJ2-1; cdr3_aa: CASSLDSGSYNEQFF; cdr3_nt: TGTGCCAGCAGCTTAGATAGCGGCTCCTACAATGAGCAGTTCTTC
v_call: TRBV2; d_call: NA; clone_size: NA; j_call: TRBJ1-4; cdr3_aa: CASRVATVNEKLFF; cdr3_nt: TGTGCCAGCAGAGTGGCGACAGTGAATGAAAAACTGTTTTTT
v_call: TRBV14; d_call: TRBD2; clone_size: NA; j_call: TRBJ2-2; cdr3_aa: CASSNRLAGGLFF; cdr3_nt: TGTGCCAGCAGCAACCGACTAGCGGGAGGGCTGTTTTTT
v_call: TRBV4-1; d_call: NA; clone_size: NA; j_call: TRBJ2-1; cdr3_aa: CASSQVGSLAYDNEQFF; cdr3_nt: TGCGCCAGCAGCCAAGTAGGTTCGCTAGCGTATGACAATGAGCAGTTCTTC
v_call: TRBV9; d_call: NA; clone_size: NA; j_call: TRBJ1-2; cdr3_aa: CASSVADSPRASYGYTF; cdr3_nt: TGTGCCAGCAGCGTAGCGGACAGCCCAAGGGCGTCCTATGGCTACACCTTC
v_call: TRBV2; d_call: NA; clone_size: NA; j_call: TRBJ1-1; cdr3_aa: CASSVEENTEAFF; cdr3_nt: TGTGCCAGCAGTGTAGAGGAGAACACTGAAGCTTTCTTT
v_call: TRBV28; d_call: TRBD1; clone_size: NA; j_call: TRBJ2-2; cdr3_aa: CASSFYGTGGPGELFF; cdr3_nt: TGTGCCAGCAGTTTTTATGGGACAGGCGGCCCCGGGGAGCTGTTTTTT
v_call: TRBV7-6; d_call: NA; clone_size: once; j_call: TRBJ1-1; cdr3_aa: CASSLMAGGNTEAFF; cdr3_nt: TGTGCCAGCAGCTTAATGGCCGGGGGGAACACTGAAGCTTTCTTT
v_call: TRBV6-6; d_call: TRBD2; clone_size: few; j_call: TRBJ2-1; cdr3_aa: CASSYGGGFEQFF; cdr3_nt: TGTGCCAGCAGTTACGGGGGGGGTTTTGAGCAGTTCTTC